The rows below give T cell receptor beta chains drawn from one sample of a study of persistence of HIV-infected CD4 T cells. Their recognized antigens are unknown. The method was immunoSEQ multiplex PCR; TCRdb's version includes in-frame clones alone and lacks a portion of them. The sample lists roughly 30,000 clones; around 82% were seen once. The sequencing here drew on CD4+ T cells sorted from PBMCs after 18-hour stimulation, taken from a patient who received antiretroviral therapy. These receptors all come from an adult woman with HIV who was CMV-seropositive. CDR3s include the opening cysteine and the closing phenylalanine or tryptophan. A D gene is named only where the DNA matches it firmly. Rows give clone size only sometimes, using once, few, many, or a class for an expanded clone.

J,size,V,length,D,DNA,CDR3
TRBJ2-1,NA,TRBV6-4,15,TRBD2,TGTGCCAGCAGCCCGTCCGGGACTAGGCTTGCTGAGCAGTTCTTC,CASSPSGTRLAEQFF
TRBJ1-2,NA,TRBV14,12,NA,TGTGCCAGCAGCCAGGGAGGCTATGGCTACACCTTC,CASSQGGYGYTF
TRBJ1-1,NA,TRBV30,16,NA,TGTGCCTGGAGTGTAAAAGGACGGGGGCCGGACACTGAAGCTTTCTTT,CAWSVKGRGPDTEAFF
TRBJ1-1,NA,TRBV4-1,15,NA,TGCGCCAGCAGCCGGCCGTTAAGAGGGAACACTGAAGCTTTCTTT,CASSRPLRGNTEAFF
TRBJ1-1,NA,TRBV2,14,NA,TGTGCCAGCAGTGAACATCGAATGAACACTGAAGCTTTCTTT,CASSEHRMNTEAFF
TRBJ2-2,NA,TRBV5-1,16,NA,TGCGCCAGCAGCTTGGGGACGGACCTGACCACCGGGGAGCTGTTTTTT,CASSLGTDLTTGELFF
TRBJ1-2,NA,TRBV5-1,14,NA,TGCGCCAGCAGCCACGATGAGTCAAACTATGGCTACACCTTC,CASSHDESNYGYTF
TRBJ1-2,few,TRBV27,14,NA,TGTGCCAGCAGTTTATTTCGGGGACACTATGGCTACACCTTC,CASSLFRGHYGYTF
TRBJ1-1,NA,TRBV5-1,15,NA,TGCGCCAGCAGCCCGCGGACCGTAAAGAACACTGAAGCTTTCTTT,CASSPRTVKNTEAFF
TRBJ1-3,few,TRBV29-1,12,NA,TGCAGCGTTGGGGACTCTGGAAACACCATATATTTT,CSVGDSGNTIYF
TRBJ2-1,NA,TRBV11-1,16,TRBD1,TGTGCCAGCAGCTTCGTGCCGGGACAGGGTAACAATGAGCAGTTCTTC,CASSFVPGQGNNEQFF
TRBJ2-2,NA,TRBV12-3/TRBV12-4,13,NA,TGTGCCAGCAACTTACAGGGTCGCGGGGAGCTGTTTTTT,CASNLQGRGELFF
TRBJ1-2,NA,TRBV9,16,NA,TGTGCCAGCAGCTTTTCGAGTGGCAGGGCTAACTATGGCTACACCTTC,CASSFSSGRANYGYTF
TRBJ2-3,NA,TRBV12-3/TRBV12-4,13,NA,TGTGCCAGCAGTTTAGAACGCACAGATACGCAGTATTTT,CASSLERTDTQYF
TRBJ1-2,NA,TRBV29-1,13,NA,TGCAGCGTTGGTGTGTCAGGGGCGGCTGGCTACACCTTC,CSVGVSGAAGYTF
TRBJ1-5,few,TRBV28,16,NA,TGTGCCAGCCGGCCGGGGCCTCAATATAGCAATCAGCCCCAGCATTTT,CASRPGPQYSNQPQHF
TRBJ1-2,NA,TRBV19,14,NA,TGTGCCAGTAGTATAGAAGACAACCTCTATGGCTACACCTTC,CASSIEDNLYGYTF
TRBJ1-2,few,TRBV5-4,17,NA,TGTGCCAGTCGACGCATCGGGGGCATCAGGGAAAACTATGGCTACACCTTC,CASRRIGGIRENYGYTF
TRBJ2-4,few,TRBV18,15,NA,TGTGCCAGCTCATTGGACAGGGGACTAGGGGACATTCAGTACTTC,CASSLDRGLGDIQYF
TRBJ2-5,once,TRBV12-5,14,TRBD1,TGTGCTAGTGGTTTTCTGACAGGGGCGGAGACCCAGTACTTC,CASGFLTGAETQYF
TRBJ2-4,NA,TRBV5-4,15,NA,TGTGCCAGCAGCTTGGACAGGACGGCCAAAAACATTCAGTACTTC,CASSLDRTAKNIQYF
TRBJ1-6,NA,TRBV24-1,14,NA,TGTGCCACCAGTGAAGGACGGTTACATTCACCCCTCCACTTT,CATSEGRLHSPLHF
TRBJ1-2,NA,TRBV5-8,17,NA,TGTGCCAGCAGCTTGGGTCTCGGTTGGCGGGCTAACTATGGCTACACCTTC,CASSLGLGWRANYGYTF
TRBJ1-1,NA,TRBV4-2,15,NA,TGTGCCAGCAGCCAAGGACTAGGGGGGCACACTGAAGCTTTCTTT,CASSQGLGGHTEAFF
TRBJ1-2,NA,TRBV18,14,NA,TGTGCCAGCTCACCTTCCGGGACGGCCCATGGCTACACCTTC,CASSPSGTAHGYTF
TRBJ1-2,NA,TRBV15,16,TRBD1,TGTGCCACCAGCACCGGACCGGGACAGAACCTCTATGGCTACACCTTC,CATSTGPGQNLYGYTF
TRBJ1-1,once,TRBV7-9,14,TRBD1,TGTGCCAGCAGCTTGACAGGGGAAACTTCCCGAGCTTTCTTT,CASSLTGETSRAFF
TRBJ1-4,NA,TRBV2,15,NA,TGTGCCAGCAGTGCGACCGGGACGCAGAATGAAAAACTGTTTTTT,CASSATGTQNEKLFF
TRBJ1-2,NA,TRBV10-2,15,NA,TGCGCCAGCAGTGTATCGGCGGGCCAGAGCTATGGCTACACCTTC,CASSVSAGQSYGYTF
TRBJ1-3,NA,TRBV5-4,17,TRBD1,TGTGCCAGCAGCCCTTCTATGGACAGGAGCTCTGGAAACACCATATATTTT,CASSPSMDRSSGNTIYF
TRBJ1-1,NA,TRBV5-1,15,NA,TGCGCCAGCAGCTTGGCCTCCAGGGCATATGCTGAAGCTTTCTTT,CASSLASRAYAEAFF
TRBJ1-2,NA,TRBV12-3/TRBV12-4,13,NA,TGTGCCAGCTCCCTGGGCATGACCTATGGCTACACCTTC,CASSLGMTYGYTF
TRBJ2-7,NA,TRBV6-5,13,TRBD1,TGTGCCACTTGGGAACAGGGGAGCCACGAGCAGTACTTC,CATWEQGSHEQYF
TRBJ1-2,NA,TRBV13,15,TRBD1,TGTGCCAGCAGATTAGGGGGCAGCCCCTCCTATGGCTACACCTTC,CASRLGGSPSYGYTF
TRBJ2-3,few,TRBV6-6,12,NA,TGTGCCAGCTCCGGTGGCAGCTATACGCAGTATTTT,CASSGGSYTQYF
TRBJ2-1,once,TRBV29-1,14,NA,TGCAGCGGCATCCGGGTGGACTCCTACAATGAGCAGTTCTTC,CSGIRVDSYNEQFF
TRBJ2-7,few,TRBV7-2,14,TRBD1,TGTGCCAGCAGGTCCGGGACAGGTTCTTATGAGCAGTACTTC,CASRSGTGSYEQYF
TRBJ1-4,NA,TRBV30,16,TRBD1,TGTGCCTGGAGCACCCGGAAGGGACAGCATAATGAAAAACTGTTTTTT,CAWSTRKGQHNEKLFF
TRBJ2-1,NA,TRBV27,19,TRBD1,TGTGCCAGCAGGACAGGGGGCGCAGGGTGGTGGGCGGATTACAATGAGCAGTTCTTC,CASRTGGAGWWADYNEQFF
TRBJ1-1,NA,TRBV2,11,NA,TGTGCCAGCAACCGGAGGCTGGAAGCTTTCTTT,CASNRRLEAFF
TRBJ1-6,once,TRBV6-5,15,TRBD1,TGTGCCAGCGGACAGGGAGTATCCTATAATTCACCCCTCCACTTT,CASGQGVSYNSPLHF
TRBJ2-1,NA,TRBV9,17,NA,TGTGCCAGCAGCGTAGCCCTTAGGGGGGGGCCCGACAATGAGCAGTTCTTC,CASSVALRGGPDNEQFF